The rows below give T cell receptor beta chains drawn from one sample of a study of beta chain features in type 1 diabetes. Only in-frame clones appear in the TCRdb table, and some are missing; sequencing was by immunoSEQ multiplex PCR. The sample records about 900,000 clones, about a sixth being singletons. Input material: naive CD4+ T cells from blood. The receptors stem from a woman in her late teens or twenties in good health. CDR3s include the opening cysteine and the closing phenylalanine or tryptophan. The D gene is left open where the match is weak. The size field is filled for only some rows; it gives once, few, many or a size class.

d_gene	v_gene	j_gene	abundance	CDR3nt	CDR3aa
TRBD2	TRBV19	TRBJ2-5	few	TGTGCCAGTAGTACCCAAGCCATCCCGGGAGGACAAGAGACCCAGTACTTC	CASSTQAIPGGQETQYF
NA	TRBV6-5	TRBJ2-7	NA	TGTGCCAGCAGTTCTACGAACGAGCAGTACTTC	CASSSTNEQYF
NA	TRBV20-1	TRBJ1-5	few	TGCAGTGCTCGGGGGGATCAGCCCCAGCATTTT	CSARGDQPQHF
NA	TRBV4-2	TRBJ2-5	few	TGTGCCAGCAGCCAAGATACAGCGGAGACCCAGTACTTC	CASSQDTAETQYF
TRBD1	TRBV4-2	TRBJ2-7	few	TGTGCCAGCAGCCAGGACGGGACAGGGTTTTTCTACGAGCAGTACTTC	CASSQDGTGFFYEQYF
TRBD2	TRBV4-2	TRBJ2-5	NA	TGTGCCAGCAGTAGATTTAGCGGGGTACAAGAGACCCAGTACTTC	CASSRFSGVQETQYF
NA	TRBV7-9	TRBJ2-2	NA	TGTGCCAGCAGCTTGATGTTTGGGGGAGAGGAGCTGTTTTTT	CASSLMFGGEELFF
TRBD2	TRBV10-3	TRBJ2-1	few	TGTGCCATCAGTGAATCTGCGGGAGGGTACCATGAGCAGTTCTTC	CAISESAGGYHEQFF
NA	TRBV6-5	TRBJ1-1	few	TGTGCCAGCAGTTGGACAGAGAACACTGAAGCTTTCTTT	CASSWTENTEAFF
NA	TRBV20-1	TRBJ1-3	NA	TGCAGTGTAGGCAGGGGACACACCATATATTTT	CSVGRGHTIYF
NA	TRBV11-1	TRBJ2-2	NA	TGTGCCAGCGGCCGGTGGGAAAACACCGGGGAGCTGTTTTTT	CASGRWENTGELFF
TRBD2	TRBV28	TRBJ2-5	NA	TGTGCCAGCAGTTTAAGGTCCTGGCGAACTAGCGAGTTACAAGAGACCCAGTACTTC	CASSLRSWRTSELQETQYF
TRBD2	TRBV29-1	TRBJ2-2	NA	TGCAGCGTTACGGGACTAAGGGCCGGGGAGCTGTTTTTT	CSVTGLRAGELFF
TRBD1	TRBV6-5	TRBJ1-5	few	TGTGCCAGCAGTTACAGGACAGGGTCGGGGCAGCCCCAGCATTTT	CASSYRTGSGQPQHF
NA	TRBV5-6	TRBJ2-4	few	TGTGCCAGCAGCTTAGGGCTAGCCAAAAACATTCAGTACTTC	CASSLGLAKNIQYF
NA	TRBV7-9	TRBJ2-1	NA	TGTGCCAGCAGCTTATCTAAGGAGTTCTTC	CASSLSKEFF
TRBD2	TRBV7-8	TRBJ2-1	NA	TGTGCCAGCAGCCCAGGGACTAGATCCCACAATGAGCAGTTCTTC	CASSPGTRSHNEQFF
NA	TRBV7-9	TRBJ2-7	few	TGTGCCAGCAGCTTAGTGGGAAGACTACGGATCAGGAGCTCCTACGAGCAGTACTTC	CASSLVGRLRIRSSYEQYF
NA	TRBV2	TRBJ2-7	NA	TGTGCCAGCAGTGGGGGGTTGGGGACACACGAGCAGTACTTC	CASSGGLGTHEQYF
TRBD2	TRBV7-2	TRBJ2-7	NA	TGTGCCAGCAGCTTTGGACTAGCGGGAGACGAGCAGTACTTC	CASSFGLAGDEQYF
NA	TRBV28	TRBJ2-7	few	TGTGCCAGCAGTTTATGGGGACCCCGACAGTACTTC	CASSLWGPRQYF
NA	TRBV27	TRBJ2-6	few	TGTGCCAGCAGTCCACTCTTAGGGGGCTCTGGGGCCAACGTCCTGACTTTC	CASSPLLGGSGANVLTF
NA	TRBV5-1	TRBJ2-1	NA	TGCGCCAGCAGCTTGGCCATCAGGGAGAATGAGCAGTTCTTC	CASSLAIRENEQFF
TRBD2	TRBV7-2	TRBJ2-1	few	TGTGCCAGCAGCTTAGGGACTAGCCAACCATTGCGGCAGTTCTTC	CASSLGTSQPLRQFF
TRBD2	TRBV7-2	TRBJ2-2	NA	TGTGCCAGCAGCTTTGCCGGGACTAGCGGGAGTACCGGGGAGCTGTTTTTT	CASSFAGTSGSTGELFF
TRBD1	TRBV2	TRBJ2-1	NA	TGTGCCAGCACCGCGGACAGGGGGTCCAACAATGAGCAGTTCTTC	CASTADRGSNNEQFF
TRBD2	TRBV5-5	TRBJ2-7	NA	TGTGCCAGCAGCTTCGGGTTAGCGGGAGTAATAGAGCAGTACTTC	CASSFGLAGVIEQYF
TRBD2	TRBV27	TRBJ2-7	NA	TGTGCCAGCAGTCGGACTAGTGAACCTCCCTACGAGCAGTACTTC	CASSRTSEPPYEQYF
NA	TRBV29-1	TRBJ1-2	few	TGCAGCGTTGGGGACTCCTGGGGCTACACCTTC	CSVGDSWGYTF
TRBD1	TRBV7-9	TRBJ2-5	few	TGTGCCAGCAGCTACACGGGACAGGGCCAAGAGACCCAGTACTTC	CASSYTGQGQETQYF
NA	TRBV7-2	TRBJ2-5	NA	TGTGCCAGCAGCTTGGCCGGAGTCCAAGAGACCCAGTACTTC	CASSLAGVQETQYF
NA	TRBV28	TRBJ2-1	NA	TGTGCCAGCAGTTTGGCGGTAGCGGAATACAATGAGCAGTTCTTC	CASSLAVAEYNEQFF
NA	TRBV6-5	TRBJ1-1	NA	TGTGCCAGCAGCGCGGACGTCGGTGAAGCTTTCTTT	CASSADVGEAFF
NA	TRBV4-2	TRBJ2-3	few	TGTGCCAGCAGCCAAGAAAGTCTAGCCGGGGTGGGGGATACGCAGTATTTT	CASSQESLAGVGDTQYF
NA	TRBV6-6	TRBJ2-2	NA	TGTGCCAGCAGTTACGAGGGAGTCACCGGGGAGCTGTTTTTT	CASSYEGVTGELFF
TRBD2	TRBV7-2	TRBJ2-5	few	TGTGCCAGCAGCCCCCCAGCTAGCGGGACGAGGGAGACCCAGTACTTC	CASSPPASGTRETQYF
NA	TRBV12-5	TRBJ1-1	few	TGTGCTAGTGCGGGGGGCATAGGGACTGAAGCTTTCTTT	CASAGGIGTEAFF
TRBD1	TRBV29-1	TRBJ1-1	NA	TGCAGCGTTGCCCTAAGCTGGGGCGACAGGGAGAACACTGAAGCTTTCTTT	CSVALSWGDRENTEAFF
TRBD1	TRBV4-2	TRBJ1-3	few	TGTGCCAGCAGCCCCCTAGACAGGGCTGGAAACACCATATATTTT	CASSPLDRAGNTIYF
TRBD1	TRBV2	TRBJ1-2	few	TGTGCCAGCAGTGGGGCGGGACAGGGGGCGCTCAACTATGGCTACACCTTC	CASSGAGQGALNYGYTF
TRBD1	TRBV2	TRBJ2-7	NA	TGTGCCAGCAGTCCTGACAGGGCCGAGCAGTACTTC	CASSPDRAEQYF
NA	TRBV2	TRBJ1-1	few	TGTGCCAGCAGTGAAGCGTCTGGGGGGGCGGACACTGAAGCTTTCTTT	CASSEASGGADTEAFF
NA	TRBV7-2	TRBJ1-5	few	TGTGCCAGCAGCTTATGGGGTAGCAATCAGCCCCAGCATTTT	CASSLWGSNQPQHF
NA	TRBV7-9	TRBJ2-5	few	TGTGCCAGCAGCTTAGCTTTCCCGGGAGAGACCCAGTACTTC	CASSLAFPGETQYF
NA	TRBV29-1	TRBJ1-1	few	TGCAGCGTTGAGGGGCAGGGACTAGCTGAAGCTTTCTTT	CSVEGQGLAEAFF
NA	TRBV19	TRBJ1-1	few	TGTGCCAGTAGTATACGGAGCAGAAGGACTGAAGCTTTCTTT	CASSIRSRRTEAFF
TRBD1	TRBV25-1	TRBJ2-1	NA	TGTGCCAGCAGTGGATACAGGGGGAATGAGCAGTTCTTC	CASSGYRGNEQFF
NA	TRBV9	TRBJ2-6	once	TGTGCCAGCAGCGTAGACGGAATAAGCTCTGGGGCCAACGTCCTGACTTTC	CASSVDGISSGANVLTF
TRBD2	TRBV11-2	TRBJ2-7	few	TGTGCCAGCAGCCCTCGGACTAGCGGGAACTACGAGCAGTACTTC	CASSPRTSGNYEQYF
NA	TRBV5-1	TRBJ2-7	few	TGCGCCAGCAGCTCCCCGGGGACCTACGAGCAGTACTTC	CASSSPGTYEQYF
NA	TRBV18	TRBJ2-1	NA	TGTGCCAGCTCAGGGGGTCGTGACAATGAGCAGTTCTTC	CASSGGRDNEQFF
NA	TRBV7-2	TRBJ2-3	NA	TGTGCCAGCAGCTTTTACAGCACAGATACGCAGTATTTT	CASSFYSTDTQYF
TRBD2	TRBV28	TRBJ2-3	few	TGTGCCAGCAGTACTAGCGGGAGGGGCACAGATACGCAGTATTTT	CASSTSGRGTDTQYF
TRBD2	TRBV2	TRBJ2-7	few	TGTGCCAGCAACCTTCCCAGCGGGAGTGGGAACGAGCAGTACTTC	CASNLPSGSGNEQYF
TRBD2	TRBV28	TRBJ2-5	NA	TGTGCCAGCAGTTTAGGGCCGGGAGGGATGGAAGAGACCCAGTACTTC	CASSLGPGGMEETQYF
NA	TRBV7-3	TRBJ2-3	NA	TGTGCCAGCAGCTTAAAGGGATGGGGTAGTGATGATACGCAGTATTTT	CASSLKGWGSDDTQYF
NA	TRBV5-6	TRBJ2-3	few	TGTGCCAGCAGCTTGGGGGGCGGGACGTCCACAGATACGCAGTATTTT	CASSLGGGTSTDTQYF